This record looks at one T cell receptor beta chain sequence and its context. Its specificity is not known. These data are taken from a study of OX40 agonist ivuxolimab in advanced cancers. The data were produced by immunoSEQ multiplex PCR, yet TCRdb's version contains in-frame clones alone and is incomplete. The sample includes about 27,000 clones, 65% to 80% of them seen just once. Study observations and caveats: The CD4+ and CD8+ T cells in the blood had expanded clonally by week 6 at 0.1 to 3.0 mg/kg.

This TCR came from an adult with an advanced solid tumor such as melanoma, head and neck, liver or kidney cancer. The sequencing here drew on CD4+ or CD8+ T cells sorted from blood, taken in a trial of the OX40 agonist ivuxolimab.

CDR3 in DNA: TGTGCCACCAAGGGACGGAGCTCCTACGAGCAGTACTTC. It encodes CATKGRSSYEQYF. This chain connects TRBV5-6 to TRBJ2-7; D is perhaps TRBD1 or TRBD2 (5 bases each). The CDR3 is 13 residues long. Per germline, CDR1 SGHDT and CDR2 YYEEEE. The V gene lost 9 bases and the J gene lost 0 bases, with 13 bases spanning the gap.